Listed here are 16 T cell receptor beta chains from one sample, sequenced in a study of early T cells in non-severe SARS-CoV-2 infection. From the 5' RACE reads, TCRdb called clonotypes with MiXCR, one entry per CDR3 protein. The data show tens of thousands of distinct CDR3 sequences, with roughly 5% seen just once and about 6.4% held by the top ten. Sequencing was performed on whole blood. The origin of the receptors is an adult who was a healthcare worker with PCR-confirmed SARS-CoV-2 infection or an uninfected control (not recorded which).

This clonotype was found a few times. The rearrangement links TRBV5-1 to TRBJ2-1, with a possible D match to TRBD2 (6 bases). Per germline, CDR1 SGHRS and CDR2 YFSETQ. The CDR3 loop spans 15 amino acids. The ends were cut back, 2 bases at V and 5 bases at J, with 14 bases in the middle. CDR3 sequence: CASSLIGTGNNEQFF. The CDR3 DNA sequence: TGCGCCAGCAGCTTAATAGGGACTGGAAACAATGAGCAGTTCTTC.

This clonotype has at least ten counts. The V gene is TRBV11-1, the J gene TRBJ2-3, with D unresolved. Germline CDR1 SGHAT, CDR2 FQDESV (reference sequence). The CDR3 loop spans 15 amino acids. The V end lost 6 bases, the J end lost 2 bases, and 15 bases lay between the germline ends. In DNA, the CDR3 is TGTGCCAGCAGACCCAGCCTTCAGCACACAGATACGCAGTATTTT. Its protein is CASRPSLQHTDTQYF.

This clonotype was seen at least ten times. The V gene is TRBV12-3 or TRBV12-4, the J gene TRBJ2-7, with 9 bases fitting TRBD2. The V gene end was trimmed by 5 bases and the J gene end by 1 base; junction bases not matched to a gene: 12. This CDR3 is built from 17 residues. CDR3 DNA sequence: TGTGCCAGCAGTCTCAACTTAGCGGGAGTCAGGTCCTACGAGCAGTACTTC. This encodes CASSLNLAGVRSYEQYF.

This clonotype was found many times. The chain is built from TRBV5-4 and TRBJ2-1; maybe TRBD2 (5 bases). V was pared by 5 bases and J by 8 bases, with 20 bases between. The CDR3 is made up of 15 amino acids. The germline CDR1 and CDR2 sequences are SGHNT and YYREEE (reference sequence). The CDR3 DNA is TGTGCCAGCAGTCGGCCGGGCCTCGCGAGGGATGAGCAGTTCTTC. Amino acids: CASSRPGLARDEQFF.

This clonotype was observed a handful of times. The CDR3 loop is CASSRDWYNEQFF. In nucleotides, the CDR3 is TGCGCCAGCAGCAGGGACTGGTACAATGAGCAGTTCTTC. The V gene is TRBV5-1, the J gene TRBJ2-1, with TRBD2 as a possible D gene (6 bases). Trimming took 4 bases from V and 4 from J, leaving 9 bases between them. Per the germline V gene, CDR1 is SGHRS and CDR2 is YFSETQ. The CDR3 is 13 residues long.

This clonotype was detected many times. The chain couples TRBV7-2 to TRBJ2-7; unclear D gene. The CDR3 has 13 amino acids. The germline gives CDR1 SGHTA, CDR2 FQGNSA. Trimming left V 2 bases short and J 3 bases short, with 8 bases between. CDR3 bases: TGTGCCAGCAGCTTAACACAGAACTACGAGCAGTACTTC. Translating it yields CASSLTQNYEQYF.

The table lists this clonotype with many counts. The CDR3 sequence: CASSSRLAGGNEQFF. CDR3 coding DNA: TGTGCCAGCAGTTCTAGACTAGCGGGAGGGAATGAGCAGTTCTTC. J is TRBJ2-1 and V is TRBV28; TRBD2 aligns across 14 bases. V shed 4 bases and J 7 bases; nucleotides not matched to a gene: 3. The CDR3 loop spans 15 amino acids. The germline gives CDR1 MDHEN, CDR2 SYDVKM.

The rearrangement joins TRBV28 to TRBJ2-7; 7 nucleotides match TRBD2. This CDR3 is 13 amino acids long. The ends lost 8 bases at V and 5 bases at J; junction bases unmatched: 9. The germline V gene encodes CDR1 MDHEN and CDR2 SYDVKM. The CDR3 sequence is CASRGRGWDEQYF. DNA of the CDR3: TGTGCCAGCCGGGGGAGGGGATGGGACGAGCAGTACTTC.

The table lists this clonotype with many counts. V usage is TRBV7-6 and J usage is TRBJ1-3, with D perhaps matching TRBD1 (5 bases). Between the trimmed V and J ends, which lost 3 bases and 1 base, there was a span of 7 bases. The CDR3 is made up of 14 amino acids. The germline CDR1 and CDR2 sequences are SGHVS and FNYEAQ. The CDR3, as DNA: TGTGCCAGCAGCTTGGGACCGTCTGGAAACACCATATATTTT. Translated, it gives CASSLGPSGNTIYF.

This clonotype was counted many times. This rearrangement joins TRBV18 to TRBJ2-3, with no clear D. Trimming left V 0 bases short and J 2 bases short, with 6 bases between. The CDR3 is 14 amino acids. Germline V gene sequence: CDR1 KGHSH, CDR2 LQKENI. CDR3 nucleotides: TGTGCCAGCTCACCACCGGGCCTCACAGATACGCAGTATTTT. It is translated as CASSPPGLTDTQYF.

This clonotype has more than one count but fewer than ten. This sequence joins TRBV10-2 and TRBJ1-1; D is ambiguous. Per the germline V gene, CDR1 is WSHSY and CDR2 is SAAADI. The CDR3 length is 13 residues. V lost 7 bases and J lost 0, with 9 bases in between. This CDR3 is CASKQRMNTEAFF. The DNA for the CDR3 is TGCGCCAGCAAGCAGAGAATGAACACTGAAGCTTTCTTT.

Many counts were recorded for this clonotype. The V call is TRBV27, the J call TRBJ1-2; 8 nucleotides agree with TRBD1. CDR1 and CDR2 (germline): MNHEY, SMNVEV (reference sequence). The CDR3 loop spans 16 amino acids. V was clipped by 4 bases and J by 0 bases; unmatched bases: 7. The CDR3 nucleotides read TGTGCCAGCAGTTCCTACGGGACAGGTACTAACTATGGCTACACCTTC. Translation gives CASSSYGTGTNYGYTF.

The chain combines TRBV20-1 with TRBJ2-5; D is possibly TRBD2 (6 bases). The CDR3 extends over 16 amino acids. Trimming cost V 0 bases and J 0 bases, with 14 bases left between them. Germline loops: CDR1 DFQATT, CDR2 SNEGSKA (reference sequence). Here the CDR3 reads CSARDWGAGNQETQYF. The CDR3 DNA reads as TGCAGTGCTAGAGATTGGGGAGCGGGCAACCAAGAGACCCAGTACTTC.

This clonotype was seen only a few times. The V call is TRBV4-1, the J call TRBJ2-6; no clear D gene. The V gene's germline CDR1 is MGHRA and CDR2 YSYEKL. The CDR3 covers 16 residues. V was pared by 1 base and J by 1 base, with 8 bases between. The CDR3 sequence is CASSQGAGSGANVLTF. DNA of the CDR3: TGCGCCAGCAGCCAAGGGGCCGGGTCTGGGGCCAACGTCCTGACTTTC.

The table lists this clonotype with many counts. This rearrangement joins TRBV12-3 or TRBV12-4 to TRBJ1-5; no definite D call. Trimming removed 4 bases from V and 2 bases from J, with 9 bases in between. CDR3 length equals 14 residues. CDR3 region: CASSYSVRNQPQHF. CDR3 DNA: TGTGCCAGCAGTTACAGTGTCCGCAATCAGCCCCAGCATTTT.

This clonotype was counted many times. This chain uses TRBV10-2 with TRBJ2-3; D possibly matches TRBD1 or TRBD2 (5 bases each). Germline CDR1 is WSHSY and CDR2 is SAAADI. The CDR3 is 14 amino acids. The V gene lost 8 bases and the J gene lost 8 bases, with 20 bases spanning the gap. The CDR3 DNA follows: TGCGCCAGCGGGGGTCGGCCCGGTGCCGGTACGCAGTATTTT. It specifies CASGGRPGAGTQYF.